The TCR beta chain under discussion was sequenced for a study of T cell responses to AZD1222 COVID-19 vaccine. Looking at the study overall: Second-dose intervals of approximately 4 or approximately 12 weeks were pooled.

Produced via immunoSEQ multiplex PCR; TCRdb's table is partial and in-frame only. The data show under 70,000 clones, 88% seen once. On this clone itself: Its cognate antigen is unknown.

Study-wide results and limits: Among AZD1222 vaccinees, only six were seropositive at baseline. Researchers report vaccine-associated CD4 TCRs spanning spike, with dominance at 160-218 and 743-854. Only after the peak T cell response were repertoires sampled.

Germline V gene lookup returns CDR1 LGHNT and CDR2 FRNRAP. V gave up 5 bases and J gave up 5 bases, with 21 bases separating them. The CDR3 spans 16 residues. This TCR came from an adult in good health. The input for sequencing was peripheral blood, taken on day 0 of AZD1222 vaccination. The chain combines TRBV12-5 with TRBJ1-2; D is perhaps TRBD1 (6 bases). This chain's CDR3 is CASGKGGGSRLYGYTF. In DNA, the CDR3 is TGTGCTAGTGGTAAAGGGGGGGGCAGCAGGTTATATGGCTACACCTTC.